The source of this T cell receptor beta chain is a study of blood T cell repertoires in COVID-19. On the study more broadly: T cells, B-cell-depleted T cells, or PBMCs supplied cDNA or gDNA.

Ages ranged from 18 to 89 years, with residence in more than 20 US areas. Cohort placement rested on clinical history that participants reported themselves. With V trimmed by 7 bases and J by 5 bases, 8 bases remained unmatched. This CDR3 spans 15 amino acids. CDR1 is MNHNY and CDR2 is SVGAGI in the germline V gene (reference sequence). TCRdb's table, derived via immunoSEQ multiplex PCR, lists solely in-frame clones and lacks some. This repertoire shows some 220,000 clones, approximately 90% found once; its top ten account for 3.5% to 4.5%. The material sequenced was PBMCs or T cells enriched from blood (not recorded which). The chain recombines TRBV6-6 with TRBJ2-1; 10 nucleotides match TRBD2. The sequence was obtained from a woman in her thirties or forties with acute COVID-19. Written as DNA, the CDR3 is TGTGCCAGCATCGACTTAGCGGGGGGTCACAATGAGCAGTTCTTC. Translating gives CASIDLAGGHNEQFF.